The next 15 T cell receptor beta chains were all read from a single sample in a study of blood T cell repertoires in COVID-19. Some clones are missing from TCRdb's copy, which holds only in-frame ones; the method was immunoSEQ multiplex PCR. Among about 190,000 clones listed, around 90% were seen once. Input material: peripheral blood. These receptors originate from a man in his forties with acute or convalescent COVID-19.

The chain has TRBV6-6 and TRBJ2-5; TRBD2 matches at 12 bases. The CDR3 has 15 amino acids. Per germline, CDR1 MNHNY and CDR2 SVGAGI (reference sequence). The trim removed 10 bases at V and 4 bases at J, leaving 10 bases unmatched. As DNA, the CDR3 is TGTGCCACCTTAGCCCGACTAGCGGGGGCAGAGACCCAGTACTTC. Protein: CATLARLAGAETQYF.

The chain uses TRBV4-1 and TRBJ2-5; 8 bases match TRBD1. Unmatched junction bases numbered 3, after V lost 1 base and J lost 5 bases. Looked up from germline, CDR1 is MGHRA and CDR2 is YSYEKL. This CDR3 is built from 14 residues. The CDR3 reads CASSQVQGEETQYF. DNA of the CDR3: TGCGCCAGCAGCCAAGTACAGGGGGAGGAGACCCAGTACTTC.

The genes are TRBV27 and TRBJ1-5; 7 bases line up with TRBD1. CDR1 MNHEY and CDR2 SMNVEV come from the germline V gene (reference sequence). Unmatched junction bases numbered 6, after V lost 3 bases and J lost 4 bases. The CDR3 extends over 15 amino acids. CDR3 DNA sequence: TGTGCCAGCAGTTTCCGACAGGGACGGAATCAGCCCCAGCATTTT. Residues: CASSFRQGRNQPQHF.

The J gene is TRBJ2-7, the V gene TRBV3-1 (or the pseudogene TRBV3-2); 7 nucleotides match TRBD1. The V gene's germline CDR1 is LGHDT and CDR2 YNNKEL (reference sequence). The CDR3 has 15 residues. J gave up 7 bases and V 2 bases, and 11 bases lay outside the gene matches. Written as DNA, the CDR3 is TGTGCCAGCAGCCAACCCAGAGAGGGGGCGAGGGAGCAGTACTTC. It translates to CASSQPREGAREQYF.

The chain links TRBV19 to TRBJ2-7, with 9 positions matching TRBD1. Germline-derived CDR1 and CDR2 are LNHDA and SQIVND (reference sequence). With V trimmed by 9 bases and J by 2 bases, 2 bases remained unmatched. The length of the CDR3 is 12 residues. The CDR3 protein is CASGTGTYEQYF. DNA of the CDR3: TGTGCCAGCGGGACAGGGACCTACGAGCAGTACTTC.

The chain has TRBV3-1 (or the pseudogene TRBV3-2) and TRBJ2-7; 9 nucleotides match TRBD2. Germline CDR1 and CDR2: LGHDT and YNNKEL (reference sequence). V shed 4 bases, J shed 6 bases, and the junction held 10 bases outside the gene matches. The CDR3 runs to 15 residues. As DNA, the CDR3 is TGTGCCAGCAGCCCCCCCCCTAGCGGGGTGAGCGAGCAGTACTTC. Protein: CASSPPPSGVSEQYF.

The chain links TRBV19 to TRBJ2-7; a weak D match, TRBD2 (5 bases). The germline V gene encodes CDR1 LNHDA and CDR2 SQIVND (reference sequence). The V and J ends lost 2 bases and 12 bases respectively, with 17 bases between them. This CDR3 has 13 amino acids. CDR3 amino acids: CASSISGRAEVYF. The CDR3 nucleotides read TGTGCCAGTAGTATAAGCGGCCGGGCCGAGGTGTACTTC.

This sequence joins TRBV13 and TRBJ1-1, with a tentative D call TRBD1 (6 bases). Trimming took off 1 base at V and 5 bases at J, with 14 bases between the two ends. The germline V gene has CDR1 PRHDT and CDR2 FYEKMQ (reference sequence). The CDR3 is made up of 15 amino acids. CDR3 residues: CASSLAGRGRTEAFF. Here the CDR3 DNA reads TGTGCCAGCAGCTTAGCCGGGAGGGGGAGGACTGAAGCTTTCTTT.

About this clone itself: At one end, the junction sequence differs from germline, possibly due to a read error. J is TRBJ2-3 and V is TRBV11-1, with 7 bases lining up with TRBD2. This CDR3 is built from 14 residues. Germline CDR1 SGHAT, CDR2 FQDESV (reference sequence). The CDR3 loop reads CASSVAGPGDTQYF. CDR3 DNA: TGTGCCAGCAGCGTAGCGGGCCCTGGGGATACGCAGTATTTT.

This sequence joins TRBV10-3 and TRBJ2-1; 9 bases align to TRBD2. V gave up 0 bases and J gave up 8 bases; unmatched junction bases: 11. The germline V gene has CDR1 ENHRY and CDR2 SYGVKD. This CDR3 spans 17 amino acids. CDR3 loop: CAISESPTSGFYHEQFF. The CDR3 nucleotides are TGTGCCATCAGTGAGTCGCCGACTAGCGGTTTTTACCATGAGCAGTTCTTC.

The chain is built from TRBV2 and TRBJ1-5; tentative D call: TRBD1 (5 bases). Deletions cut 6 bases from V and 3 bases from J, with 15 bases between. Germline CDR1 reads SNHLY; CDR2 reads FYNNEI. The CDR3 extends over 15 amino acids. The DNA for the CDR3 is TGTGCCAGCAGGAGGGAGGGGACTTCCAATCAGCCCCAGCATTTT. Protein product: CASRREGTSNQPQHF.

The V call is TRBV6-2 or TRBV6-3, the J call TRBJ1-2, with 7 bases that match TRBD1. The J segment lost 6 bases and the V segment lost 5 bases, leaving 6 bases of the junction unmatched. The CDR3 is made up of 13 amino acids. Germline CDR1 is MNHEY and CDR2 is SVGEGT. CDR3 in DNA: TGTGCCAGCAGTCGCAGGGGGGCCAATGGCTACACCTTC. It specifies CASSRRGANGYTF.

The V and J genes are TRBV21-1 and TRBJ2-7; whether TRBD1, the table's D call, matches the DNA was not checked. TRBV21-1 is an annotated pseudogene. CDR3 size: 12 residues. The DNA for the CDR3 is TGTGCCAGCAGCAAAGTCATCCACGAGCAGTACTTC. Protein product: CASSKVIHEQYF.

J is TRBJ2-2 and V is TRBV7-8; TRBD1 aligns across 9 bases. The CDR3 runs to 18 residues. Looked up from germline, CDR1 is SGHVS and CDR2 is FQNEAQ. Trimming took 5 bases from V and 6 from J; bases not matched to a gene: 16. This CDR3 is CASSNQGGTGRVAGELFF. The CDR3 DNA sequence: TGTGCCAGCAGCAACCAGGGGGGGACAGGGCGAGTGGCCGGGGAGCTGTTTTTT.

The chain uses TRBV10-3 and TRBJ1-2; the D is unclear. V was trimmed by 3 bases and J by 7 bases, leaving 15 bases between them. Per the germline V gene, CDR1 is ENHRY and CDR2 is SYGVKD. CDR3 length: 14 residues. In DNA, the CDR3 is TGTGCCATCAGTGACGCAGTGCCTGCGGCTGGCTACACCTTC. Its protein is CAISDAVPAAGYTF.